This T cell receptor beta chain was recorded in a study of T-cell memory formation after mild COVID-19. Trimming cost V 5 bases and J 1 base, with 14 bases left between them. The germline V gene encodes CDR1 SNHLY and CDR2 FYNNEI. The CDR3 totals 15 residues. TCRdb reprocessed the 5' RACE reads with MiXCR, giving one entry per CDR3 protein. The profile shows around 300,000 distinct CDR3 sequences, roughly 19% of them singletons. This clonotype was observed a handful of times. What was sequenced was PBMCs or a T cell subset sorted from them (not recorded which). This chain uses TRBV2 with TRBJ2-5, with no clear D. This sequence originates from a man aged 18 to 29 who had mild COVID-19 (a few samples of this study predate the infection). Cell type and time point are not known. CDR3 in DNA: TGTGCCAGCAGTTCCCCCGCCGGTCGCCAAGAGACCCAGTACTTC. Translated, it gives CASSSPAGRQETQYF.